This passage covers 12 T cell receptor beta chains from one sample sequenced in a study of blood T cell repertoires in COVID-19. Libraries were prepared by immunoSEQ multiplex PCR; TCRdb keeps only in-frame clonotypes and omits some of them. Seen here are about 360,000 clones, around 84% observed once, and the top ten hold about 1.2%. The sample was peripheral blood. The origin of the receptors is a human donor with acute or convalescent COVID-19. The donor label of this sample is uncertain.

This clone was counted between two and nine times. V is TRBV6-5 and J is TRBJ1-2, with D maybe TRBD1 (6 bases). CDR3 length: 15 residues. The V end was cut by 0 bases, the J end by 5 bases, with 13 bases between. Looked up from germline, CDR1 is MNHEY and CDR2 is SVGAGI. CDR3 residues: CASSYSIEGVYGYTF. The CDR3 bases are TGTGCCAGCAGTTACTCGATAGAGGGGGTATATGGCTACACCTTC.

The chain recombines TRBV7-2 with TRBJ1-5, with 7 bases matching TRBD1. Per germline, CDR1 SGHTA and CDR2 FQGNSA. The CDR3 extends over 13 amino acids. Unmatched junction bases numbered 4, after V lost 5 bases and J lost 6 bases. The CDR3 is CASSQGGSQPQHF. Here the CDR3 DNA reads TGTGCCAGCAGCCAAGGGGGCAGTCAGCCCCAGCATTTT.

This chain connects TRBV6-5 to TRBJ1-2; 9 positions match TRBD1. There are 15 residues in the CDR3. CDR1 is MNHEY and CDR2 is SVGAGI in the germline V gene. V dropped 7 bases and J dropped 6; count of bases not matched to a gene: 12. CDR3 protein: CASTHAGTGRDGYTF. The CDR3 region has the DNA TGTGCCAGCACCCACGCCGGGACAGGGCGCGATGGCTACACCTTC.

This clone was counted a few times. This CDR3 is also generated by other DNA sequences in the sample. J is TRBJ1-1 and V is TRBV6-1; the match to TRBD1 covers 7 bases. The V gene end was trimmed by 1 base and the J gene end by 3 bases; junction bases not matched to a gene: 2. The CDR3 length is 14 residues. Germline CDR1 MNHNS, CDR2 SASEGT. CDR3 DNA: TGTGCCAGCAGTGAAGAGACAGGGTACACTGAAGCTTTCTTT. Its protein product is CASSEETGYTEAFF.

The V call is TRBV18, the J call TRBJ2-3; maybe TRBD1 (6 bases). The V end lost 4 bases, the J end lost 3 bases, and 8 bases lay between the germline ends. This CDR3 region has 13 residues. Germline CDR1 reads KGHSH; CDR2 reads LQKENI. The CDR3 region has the DNA TGTGCCAGCTCACTTCAGGGGACAGATACGCAGTATTTT. Protein: CASSLQGTDTQYF.

This sequence joins TRBV6-5 and TRBJ2-1, with 9 bases lining up with TRBD2. J was trimmed by 9 bases and V by 2 bases; bases with no gene match: 8. Germline CDR1 is MNHEY and CDR2 is SVGAGI. This CDR3 contains 15 residues. The CDR3 region is CASSYTRGGAGEQFF. The CDR3 region has the DNA TGTGCCAGCAGTTACACTCGCGGGGGGGCGGGTGAGCAGTTCTTC.

V and J are TRBV9 and TRBJ1-2; unclear D gene. Trimming left V 2 bases short and J 2 bases short, with 7 bases between. The CDR3 spans 13 residues. Germline assignment: CDR1 SGDLS and CDR2 YYNGEE. CDR3 loop: CASSVWANYGYTF. The CDR3 nucleotides read TGTGCCAGCAGCGTTTGGGCAAACTATGGCTACACCTTC.

The chain recombines TRBV7-9 with TRBJ2-3; possible D gene TRBD2, 6 bases. Germline CDR1 and CDR2: SEHNR and FQNEAQ (reference sequence). V was clipped by 2 bases and J by 0 bases, with 12 bases between them. This CDR3 spans 16 amino acids. As DNA, the CDR3 is TGTGCCAGCAGCTTATCTAGCGCGTCTAGCACAGATACGCAGTATTTT. Encoded protein: CASSLSSASSTDTQYF.

V usage is TRBV30 and J usage is TRBJ1-5; possibly TRBD1 for D (5 bases). CDR3 length: 13 residues. Germline V gene data show CDR1 as GTSNPN and CDR2 as SVGIG (reference sequence). Between the trimmed V and J ends, which lost 3 bases and 2 bases, there was a span of 8 bases. Written as DNA, the CDR3 is TGTGCCTGGAGGGACAAGGGCAATCAGCCCCAGCATTTT. Its translation: CAWRDKGNQPQHF.

V usage is TRBV15 and J usage is TRBJ2-5; D remains unclear. This CDR3 spans 12 amino acids. Trimming removed 5 bases at V and 3 bases at J, with 7 bases between. Germline assignment: CDR1 LNHNV and CDR2 YYDKDF (reference sequence). The DNA for the CDR3 is TGTGCCACCAGCCTAGGAAAAGAGACCCAGTACTTC. Protein product: CATSLGKETQYF. Using reference TRBV15 and TRBJ2-5 for the parts outside the CDR3, the full variable domain is DAMVIQNPRYQVTQFGKPVTLSCSQTLNHNVMYWYQQKSSQAPKLLFHYYDKDFNNEADTPDNFQSRRPNTSFCFLDIRSPGLGDTAMYLCATSLGKETQYFGPGTRLLVL.

The chain employs TRBV18 and TRBJ2-2; TRBD1 agrees at 7 bases. The junction had 1 base not matched to a gene; V was cut back by 2 bases and J by 4 bases. Germline lookup yields CDR1 KGHSH and CDR2 LQKENI. CDR3 length: 14 amino acids. The CDR3 DNA follows: TGTGCCAGCTCACCAAGGACAGGCACCGGGGAGCTGTTTTTT. Protein: CASSPRTGTGELFF.

The genes are TRBV5-6 and TRBJ1-2; 10 bases agree with TRBD1. The V gene end was trimmed by 4 bases and the J gene end by 8 bases; junction bases not matched to a gene: 8. CDR3 length: 14 residues. CDR1 is SGHDT and CDR2 is YYEEEE in the germline V gene. CDR3 sequence (DNA): TGTGCCAGCAGCCTAAGACAGGGGGCTTGGGGCTACACCTTC. Translation: CASSLRQGAWGYTF.